This TCR beta chain was identified during a study of blood T cells in healthy people across ages. With respect to this clonotype: Its target is unknown.

Sample-barcoded 5' priming and a J-beta primer mix drove a second PCR of about 7 to 11 cycles. Every cDNA molecule carried a tag from a template-switch adaptor bearing 12 random nucleotides. TCRdb re-called the 5' RACE reads with MiXCR, one entry per CDR3 protein. The table includes about 680,000 distinct CDR3 sequences, 49% detected once. Collection of around 10 milliliters of peripheral blood was performed for each donor. General study results and limits: Donors of long life had a larger count of naive CD4+ cells and greater diversity than aged donors. Per million T cells, TCR beta diversity dropped roughly linearly as age increased.

The CDR3 runs to 14 residues. V dropped 5 bases and J dropped 3; count of bases not matched to a gene: 5. Per germline, CDR1 KGHDR and CDR2 SFDVKD. Sequences were obtained from blood. V is TRBV24-1 and J is TRBJ2-7, with 8 positions matching TRBD1. The receptor was derived from a woman aged 60 to 75 in good health. The CDR3 protein is CATSGTGSDYEQYF. Written as DNA, the CDR3 is TGTGCCACCAGTGGGACAGGGTCGGACTACGAGCAGTACTTC.